Included here is one T cell receptor beta chain sequence, with context. This specimen comes from a study of blood T cell repertoires in COVID-19. Overall study: Samples of COVID-19 (acute and convalescent) were obtained from the United States, Italy and Spain. PBMCs, B-cell-depleted T cells, or T cells provided the cDNA or gDNA that made up the material.

Repertoires were generated with immunoSEQ multiplex PCR, while TCRdb's copy carries only in-frame clones and drops some. The sample has 200,000 to 250,000 clones, around four fifths seen once. In germline, CDR1 is LNHDA, CDR2 SQIVND (reference sequence). The CDR3 has 16 residues. Trimming at V came to 6 bases and at J to 3 bases, leaving 9 bases not matched to a gene. This rearrangement joins TRBV19 to TRBJ2-7; the match to TRBD1 covers 12 bases. Source material: peripheral blood. The clonotype comes from an older woman with active or convalescent COVID-19. The CDR3 region has the DNA TGTGCCAGTAGGAGTACTGGGACAGGGGGCCGCTACGAGCAGTACTTC. Encoded protein: CASRSTGTGGRYEQYF.